This TCR beta chain was recovered during a study of shared clonotypes between healthy human individuals. The study, taken as a whole, reports: Clonotype sharing among the donors was expected to vary with sequencing depth.

This clone has a single count. Its specificity is unknown. Germline CDR1 is KGHSH and CDR2 is LQKENI. The CDR3 length is 15 residues. V dropped 1 base and J dropped 0 bases, with 6 bases sitting between them. Spread over ten immunoSEQ deep assay plates, unsorted PBMC DNA underwent sequencing. Using immunoSEQ multiplex PCR, the repertoire was profiled, and TCRdb retains in-frame clones only, with some absent. The sample records approximately 500,000 clones, about 84% being singletons. The genes are TRBV18 and TRBJ1-4, with D perhaps TRBD1 (6 bases). The sequence came from a woman aged 40 to 50 in good health. Some clones in this sample may be carry-over from other donors' samples. The sequenced sample consisted of PBMCs. CDR3 nucleotides: TGTGCCAGCTCACCACGGACAGCAACTAATGAAAAACTGTTTTTT. It codes for CASSPRTATNEKLFF.